The table lists the clone carrying this TCR beta chain with a few counts. The target antigen is unknown. Clones were read by immunoSEQ multiplex PCR, and TCRdb kept only the in-frame ones, dropping some. The data hold approximately 120,000 clones, with less than 90% observed a single time. The CDR3 sequence is 14 residues long. The germline gives CDR1 GTSNPN, CDR2 SVGIG (reference sequence). The ends were cut back, 3 bases at V and 7 bases at J, with 18 bases in the middle. These data originate in a study of cytotoxic CD8 clonotypes in ibrutinib-treated CLL. The study's findings and limits: Stable or contracted on treatment, public clonotypes were also uncommon.

The receptor was isolated from a human donor with chronic lymphocytic leukemia. The genes are TRBV30 and TRBJ1-2, with D uncertain. The source material was PBMCs, sampled after 24 months of ibrutinib treatment. The chain's CDR3 is CAWRGGSKLTGYTF. The CDR3 DNA is TGTGCCTGGAGGGGAGGTAGCAAATTGACTGGCTACACCTTC.